The source of this TCR beta chain is a study of early T cells in non-severe SARS-CoV-2 infection. Attached unique molecular identifiers marked individual cDNA molecules. TCRdb recomputed calls from the 5' RACE reads with MiXCR, one row per CDR3 protein. The sample yields 30,000 or so distinct CDR3 sequences, around 7% seen once. CDR3 length equals 15 residues. V was cut by 4 bases and J by 0 bases, with 12 bases left in between. Germline V gives CDR1 MNHEY, CDR2 SMNVEV (reference sequence). The sequence derives from an adult who was a healthcare worker with PCR-confirmed SARS-CoV-2 infection or an uninfected control (not recorded which). V gene TRBV27 combines with J gene TRBJ1-1; D possibly corresponds to TRBD1 (6 bases). The specimen sequenced was whole blood. Here the CDR3 reads CASSSVGGLNTEAFF. The CDR3 coding sequence is TGTGCCAGCAGTTCCGTAGGGGGTTTGAACACTGAAGCTTTCTTT.